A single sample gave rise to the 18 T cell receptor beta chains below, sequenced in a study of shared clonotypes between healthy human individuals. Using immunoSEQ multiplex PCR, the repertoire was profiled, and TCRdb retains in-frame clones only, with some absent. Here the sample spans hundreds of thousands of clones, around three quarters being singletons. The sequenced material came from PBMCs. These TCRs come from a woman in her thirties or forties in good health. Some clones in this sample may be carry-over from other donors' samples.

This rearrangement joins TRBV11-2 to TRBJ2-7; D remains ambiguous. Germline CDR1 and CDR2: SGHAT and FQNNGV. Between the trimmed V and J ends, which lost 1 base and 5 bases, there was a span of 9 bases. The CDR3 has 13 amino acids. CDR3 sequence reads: CASSLVTSDEQYF. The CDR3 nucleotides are TGTGCCAGCAGCTTAGTCACGTCGGACGAGCAGTACTTC.

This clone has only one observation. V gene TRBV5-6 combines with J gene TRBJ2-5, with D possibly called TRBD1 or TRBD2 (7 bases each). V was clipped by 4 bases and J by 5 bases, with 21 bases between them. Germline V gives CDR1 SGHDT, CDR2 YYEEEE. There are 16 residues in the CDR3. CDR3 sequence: CASSGGDREGWETQYF. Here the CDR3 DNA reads TGTGCCAGCAGCGGGGGAGACAGGGAGGGCTGGGAGACCCAGTACTTC.

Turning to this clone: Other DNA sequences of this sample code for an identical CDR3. The CDR3: CSVEVSYEQYF. CDR3 DNA: TGCAGCGTTGAAGTGTCGTACGAGCAGTACTTC. The V gene is TRBV29-1, the J gene TRBJ2-7, with D unresolved. Trimming removed 1 base at V and 4 bases at J, with 5 bases between. Germline CDR1 reads SQVTM; CDR2 reads ANQGSEA. This CDR3 region has 11 residues.

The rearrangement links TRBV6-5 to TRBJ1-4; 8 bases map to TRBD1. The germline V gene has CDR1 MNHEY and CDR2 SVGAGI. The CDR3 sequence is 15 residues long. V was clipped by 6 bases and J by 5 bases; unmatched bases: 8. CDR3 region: CASRLGTGLNEKLFF. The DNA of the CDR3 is TGTGCCAGCAGACTGGGGACAGGCCTAAATGAAAAACTGTTTTTT.

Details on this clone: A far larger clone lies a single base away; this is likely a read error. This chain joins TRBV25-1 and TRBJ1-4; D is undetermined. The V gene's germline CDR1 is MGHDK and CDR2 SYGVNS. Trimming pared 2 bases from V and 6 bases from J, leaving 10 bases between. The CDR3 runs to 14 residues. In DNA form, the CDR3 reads TGTGCCAGCAGTGAACACAGCCTTGATGAAAAACTGTTTTTT. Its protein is CASSEHSLDEKLFF.

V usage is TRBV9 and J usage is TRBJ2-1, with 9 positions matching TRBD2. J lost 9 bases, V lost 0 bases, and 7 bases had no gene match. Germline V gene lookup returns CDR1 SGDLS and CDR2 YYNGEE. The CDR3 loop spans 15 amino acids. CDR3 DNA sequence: TGTGCCAGCAGCGTAGATAGCGGGAGCTCTGGTGAGCAGTTCTTC. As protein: CASSVDSGSSGEQFF.

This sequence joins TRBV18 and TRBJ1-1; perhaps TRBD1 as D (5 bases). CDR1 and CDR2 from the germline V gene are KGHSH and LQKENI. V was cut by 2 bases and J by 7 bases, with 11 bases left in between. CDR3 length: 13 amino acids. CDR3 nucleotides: TGTGCCAGCTCACCAGGGGGAAAGGTTGAAGCTTTCTTT. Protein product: CASSPGGKVEAFF.

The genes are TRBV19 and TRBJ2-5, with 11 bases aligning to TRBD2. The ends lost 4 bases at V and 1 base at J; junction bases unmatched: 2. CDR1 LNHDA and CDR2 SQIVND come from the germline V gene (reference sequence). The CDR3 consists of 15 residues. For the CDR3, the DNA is TGTGCCAGTAGTAAGGGACTAGCGGTCCAAGAGACCCAGTACTTC. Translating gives CASSKGLAVQETQYF.

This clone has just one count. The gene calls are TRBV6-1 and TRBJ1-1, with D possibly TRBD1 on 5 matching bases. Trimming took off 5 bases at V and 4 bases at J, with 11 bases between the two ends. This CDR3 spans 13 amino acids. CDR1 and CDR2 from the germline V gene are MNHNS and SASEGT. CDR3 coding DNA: TGTGCCAGCAGTCTCCTGACAGTCACTGAAGCTTTCTTT. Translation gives CASSLLTVTEAFF.

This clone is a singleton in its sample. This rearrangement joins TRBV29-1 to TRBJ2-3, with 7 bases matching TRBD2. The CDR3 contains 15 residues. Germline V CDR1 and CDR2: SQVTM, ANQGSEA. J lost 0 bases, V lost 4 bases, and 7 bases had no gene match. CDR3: CSVAELATSTDTQYF. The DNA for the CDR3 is TGCAGCGTTGCTGAACTAGCGACTAGCACAGATACGCAGTATTTT.

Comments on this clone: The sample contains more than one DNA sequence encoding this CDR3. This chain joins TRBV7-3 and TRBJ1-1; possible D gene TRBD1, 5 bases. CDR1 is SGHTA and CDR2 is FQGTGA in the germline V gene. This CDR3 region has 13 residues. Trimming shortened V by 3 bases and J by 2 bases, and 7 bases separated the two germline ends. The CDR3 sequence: CASSFQGNTEAFF. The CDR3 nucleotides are TGTGCCAGCAGCTTTCAGGGAAACACTGAAGCTTTCTTT.

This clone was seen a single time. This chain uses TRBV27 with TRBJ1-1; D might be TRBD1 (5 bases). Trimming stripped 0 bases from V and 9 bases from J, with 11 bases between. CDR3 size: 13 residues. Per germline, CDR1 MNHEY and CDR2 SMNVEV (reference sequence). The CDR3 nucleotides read TGTGCCAGCAGTTTATCGGGGGGAGAAAAAGCTTTCTTT. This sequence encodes CASSLSGGEKAFF.

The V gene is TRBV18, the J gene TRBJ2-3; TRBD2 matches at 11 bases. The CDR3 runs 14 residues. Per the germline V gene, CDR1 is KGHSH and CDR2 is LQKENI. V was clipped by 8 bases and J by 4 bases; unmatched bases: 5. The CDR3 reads CASRTSGRADTQYF. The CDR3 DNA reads TGTGCCAGCCGTACTAGCGGGAGAGCAGATACGCAGTATTTT.

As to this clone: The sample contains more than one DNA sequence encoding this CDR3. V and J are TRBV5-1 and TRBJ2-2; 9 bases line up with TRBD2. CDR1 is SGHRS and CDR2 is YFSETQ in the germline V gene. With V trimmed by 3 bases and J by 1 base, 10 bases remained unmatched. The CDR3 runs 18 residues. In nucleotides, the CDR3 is TGCGCCAGCAGCTCCTTCCCATTTAGCGGGAGGAACACCGGGGAGCTGTTTTTT. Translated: CASSSFPFSGRNTGELFF.

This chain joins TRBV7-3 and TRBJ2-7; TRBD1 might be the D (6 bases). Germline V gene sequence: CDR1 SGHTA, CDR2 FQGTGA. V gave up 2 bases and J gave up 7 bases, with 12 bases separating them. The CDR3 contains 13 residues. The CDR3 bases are TGTGCCAGCAGCTTAGGTCAGGGGCGGGAGCAGTACTTC. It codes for CASSLGQGREQYF.

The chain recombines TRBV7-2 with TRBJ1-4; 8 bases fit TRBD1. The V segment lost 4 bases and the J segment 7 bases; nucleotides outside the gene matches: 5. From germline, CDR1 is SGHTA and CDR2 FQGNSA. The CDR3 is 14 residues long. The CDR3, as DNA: TGTGCCAGCAGCTCTAACGGACAGGGTGAAAAACTGTTTTTT. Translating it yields CASSSNGQGEKLFF.

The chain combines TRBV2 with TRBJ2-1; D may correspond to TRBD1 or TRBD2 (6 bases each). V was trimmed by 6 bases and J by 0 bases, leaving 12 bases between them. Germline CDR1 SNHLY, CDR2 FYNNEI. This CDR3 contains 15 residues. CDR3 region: CASRGATSSYNEQFF. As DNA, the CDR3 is TGTGCCAGCAGGGGGGCGACTAGCTCCTACAATGAGCAGTTCTTC.

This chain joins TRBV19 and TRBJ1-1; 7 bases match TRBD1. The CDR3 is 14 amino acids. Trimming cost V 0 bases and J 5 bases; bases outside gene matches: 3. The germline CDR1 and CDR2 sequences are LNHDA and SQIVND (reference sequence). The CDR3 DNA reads TGTGCCAGTAGTATAGACAGGGGGGGGACTGAAGCTTTCTTT. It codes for CASSIDRGGTEAFF. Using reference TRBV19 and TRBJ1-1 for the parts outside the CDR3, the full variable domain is DGGITQSPKYLFRKEGQNVTLSCEQNLNHDAMYWYRQDPGQGLRLIYYSQIVNDFQKGDIAEGYSVSREKKESFPLTVTSAQKNPTAFYLCASSIDRGGTEAFFGQGTRLTVV.